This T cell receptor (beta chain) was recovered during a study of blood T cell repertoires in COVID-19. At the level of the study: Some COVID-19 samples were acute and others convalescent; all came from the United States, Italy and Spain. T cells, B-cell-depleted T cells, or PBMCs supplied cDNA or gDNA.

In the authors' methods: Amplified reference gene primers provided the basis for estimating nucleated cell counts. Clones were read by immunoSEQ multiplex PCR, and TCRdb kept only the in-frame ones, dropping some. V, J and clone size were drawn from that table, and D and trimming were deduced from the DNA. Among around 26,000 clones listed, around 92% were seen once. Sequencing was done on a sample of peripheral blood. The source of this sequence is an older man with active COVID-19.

This chain's CDR3 is CASSYRVRETQYF. The CDR3 nucleotides read TGTGCCAGCAGCTACAGGGTGAGGGAGACCCAGTACTTC. The rearrangement joins TRBV7-3 to TRBJ2-5; D is perhaps TRBD1 (6 bases). CDR1 and CDR2 (germline): SGHTA, FQGTGA. V lost 4 bases and J 5 bases, leaving 11 bases between the germline ends. There are 13 residues in the CDR3.